The sample holds a few counts of the clone carrying this T cell receptor (beta chain). Its antigen is currently unknown. Time point here: patch test 3, about 24 weeks after DPC sensitization. Treatment specified: therapeutic diphenylcyclopropenone sensitization with weekly scalp DPC. MiXCR was run by TCRdb on the RACE reads, yielding one entry per CDR3 protein. This sample yields 210,000 or so distinct CDR3 sequences, of which approximately 26% are seen a single time; 2% to 2.5% belongs to the top ten. These data originate in a study of human T cells and chemical hapten exposure. General study findings and limits: No alteration of TCRs above 1 in 1000 frequency was seen with DPC sensitization.

CDR3 length equals 15 residues. The V end was cut by 6 bases, the J end by 1 base, with 15 bases between. Germline CDR1 reads MDHEN; CDR2 reads SYDVKM. The input for sequencing was whole blood, taken in connection with sensitization to the hapten diphenylcyclopropenone (DPC). The receptor's source is a woman in her thirties or forties with alopecia areata. Some clones in this sample may be carry-over from other donors' samples. This sequence joins TRBV28 and TRBJ1-1; D might be TRBD1 (6 bases). CDR3: CASSPGGHRNTEAFF. In nucleotides, the CDR3 is TGTGCCAGCAGCCCTGGGGGACACCGGAACACTGAAGCTTTCTTT.